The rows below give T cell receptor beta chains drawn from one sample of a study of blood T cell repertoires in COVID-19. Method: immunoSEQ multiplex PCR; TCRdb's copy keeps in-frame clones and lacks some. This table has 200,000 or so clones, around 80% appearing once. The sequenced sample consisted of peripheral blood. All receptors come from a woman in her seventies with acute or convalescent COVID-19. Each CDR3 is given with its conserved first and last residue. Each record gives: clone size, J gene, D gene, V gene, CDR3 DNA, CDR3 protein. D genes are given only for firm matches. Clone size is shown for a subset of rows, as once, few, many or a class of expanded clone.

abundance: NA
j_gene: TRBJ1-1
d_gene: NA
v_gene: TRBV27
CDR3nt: TGTGCCAGCAGTCCTCTCGGGGTGGACTACCGAGCAGAGGCTGAAGCTTTCTTT
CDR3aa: CASSPLGVDYRAEAEAFF

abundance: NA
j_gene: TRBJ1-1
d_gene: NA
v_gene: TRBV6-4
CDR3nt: TGTGCCAGCAGAAGGACAGTGAACACTGAAGCTTTCTTT
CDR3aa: CASRRTVNTEAFF

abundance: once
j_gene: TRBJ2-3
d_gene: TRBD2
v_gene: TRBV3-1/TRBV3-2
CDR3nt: TGTGCCAGCAGAGGGACTAGCGGGAGGCTTGAATCGCAGTATTTT
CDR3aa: CASRGTSGRLESQYF

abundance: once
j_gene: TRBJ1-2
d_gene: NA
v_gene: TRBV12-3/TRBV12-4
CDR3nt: TGTGCCAGCGACAGCGATAATAACTATGGCTACACCTTC
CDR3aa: CASDSDNNYGYTF

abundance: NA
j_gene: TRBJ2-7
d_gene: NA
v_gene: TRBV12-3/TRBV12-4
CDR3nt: TGTGCCAGCGCCCGGACTGAGCAGTACTTC
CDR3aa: CASARTEQYF

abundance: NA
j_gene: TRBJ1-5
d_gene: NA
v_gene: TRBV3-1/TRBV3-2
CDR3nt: TGTGCCAGCAGCCCGGACAGCGATCAGCCCCAGCATTTT
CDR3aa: CASSPDSDQPQHF

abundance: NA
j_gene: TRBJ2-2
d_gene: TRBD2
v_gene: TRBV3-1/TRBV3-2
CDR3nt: TGTGCCAGCAGCCAAGGAAGCGGGAGCACCGGGGAGCTGTTTTTT
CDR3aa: CASSQGSGSTGELFF

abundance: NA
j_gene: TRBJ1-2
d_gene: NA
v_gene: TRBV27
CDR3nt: TGTGCCAGCAGTTTATCGAATGGGGCAGGGTACAGGAATGGCTACACCTTC
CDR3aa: CASSLSNGAGYRNGYTF

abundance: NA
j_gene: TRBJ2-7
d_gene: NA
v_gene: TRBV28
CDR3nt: TGTGCCAGCAACCGAGGGGGGGGGCTTTACACGGAGCAGTACTTC
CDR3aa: CASNRGGGLYTEQYF

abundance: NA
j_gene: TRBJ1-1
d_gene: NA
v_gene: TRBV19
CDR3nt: TGTGCCAGTAGTATCGCTAGGAACACTGAAGCTTTCTTT
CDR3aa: CASSIARNTEAFF

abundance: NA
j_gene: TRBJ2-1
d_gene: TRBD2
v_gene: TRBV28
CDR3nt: TGTGCCAGCAGTTTATTCGGGACTACCATTTGGCATGAGCAGTTCTTC
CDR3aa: CASSLFGTTIWHEQFF

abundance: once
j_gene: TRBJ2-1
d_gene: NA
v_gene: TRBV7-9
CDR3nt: TGTGCCAGCAGCTTTGGCGGTTACAATGAGCAGTTCTTC
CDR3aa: CASSFGGYNEQFF

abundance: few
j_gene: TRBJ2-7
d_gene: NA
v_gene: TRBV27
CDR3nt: TGTGCCAGCAGTCTTATGGGCCCTCGCGGGGGCAACTTCTACGAGCAGTACTTC
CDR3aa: CASSLMGPRGGNFYEQYF

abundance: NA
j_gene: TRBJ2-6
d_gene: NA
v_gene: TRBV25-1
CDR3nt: TGTGCCAGCAGTGCCCCGGTCCCCGCTGGGGCCAACGTCCTGACTTTC
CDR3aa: CASSAPVPAGANVLTF

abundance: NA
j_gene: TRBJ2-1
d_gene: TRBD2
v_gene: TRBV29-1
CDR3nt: TGCAGCGTCACCTTTAGCGGGACACCCTCCTACAATGAGCAGTTCTTC
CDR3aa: CSVTFSGTPSYNEQFF

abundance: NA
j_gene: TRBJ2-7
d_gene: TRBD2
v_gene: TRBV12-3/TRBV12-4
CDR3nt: TGTGCCAGCAGTAGCGGGAGGGTTCGCGAGCAGTACTTC
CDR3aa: CASSSGRVREQYF

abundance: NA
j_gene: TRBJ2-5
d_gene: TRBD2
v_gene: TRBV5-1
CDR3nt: TGCGCCAGCAGCTCACGACGGCTAGCGGGACAAGAGACCCAGTACTTC
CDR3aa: CASSSRRLAGQETQYF

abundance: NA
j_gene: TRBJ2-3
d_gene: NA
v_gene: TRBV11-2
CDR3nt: TGTGCCAGCAGCTTAGACTGGCACACGCAGTATTTT
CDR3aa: CASSLDWHTQYF

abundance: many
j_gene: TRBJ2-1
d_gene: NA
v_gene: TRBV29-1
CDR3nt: TGCAGCGGCCTGACAGGAGGCAATGAGCAGTTCTTC
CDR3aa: CSGLTGGNEQFF

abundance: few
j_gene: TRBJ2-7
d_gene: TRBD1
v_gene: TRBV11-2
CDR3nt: TGTGCCAGCAGCCCTCAGGGGGCGCGCTACGAGCAGTACTTC
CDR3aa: CASSPQGARYEQYF

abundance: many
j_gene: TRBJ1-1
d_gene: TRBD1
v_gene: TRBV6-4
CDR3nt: TGTGCCAGCAGTGACACCTACAGGGGTCCGAACACTGAAGCTTTCTTT
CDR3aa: CASSDTYRGPNTEAFF

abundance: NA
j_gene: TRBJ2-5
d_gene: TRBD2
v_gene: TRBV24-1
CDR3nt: TGTGCCACCAGTGACTCTGGACTAGAGCGGGAGACCCAGTACTTC
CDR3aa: CATSDSGLERETQYF

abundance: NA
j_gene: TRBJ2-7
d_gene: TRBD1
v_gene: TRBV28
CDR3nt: TGTGCCAGCAGTCTTCTCCGACAGGGTAGCGAGCAGTACTTC
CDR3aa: CASSLLRQGSEQYF

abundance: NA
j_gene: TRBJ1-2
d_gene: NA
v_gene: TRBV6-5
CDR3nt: TGTGCCAGCAGTAGCGGGCCAAGCGGAGGCTACACCTTC
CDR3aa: CASSSGPSGGYTF

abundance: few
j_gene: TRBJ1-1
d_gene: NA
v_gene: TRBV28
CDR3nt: TGTGCCAGCAGTCCCGGTAGACAGTTGAACACTGAAGCTTTCTTT
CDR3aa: CASSPGRQLNTEAFF

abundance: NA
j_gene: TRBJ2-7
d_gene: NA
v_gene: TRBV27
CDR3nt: TGTGCCAGCAGTCCACTAACAGGGTCTTACGAGCAGTACTTC
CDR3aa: CASSPLTGSYEQYF

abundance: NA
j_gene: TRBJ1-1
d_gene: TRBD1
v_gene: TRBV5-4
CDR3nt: TGTGCCAGCAGCCGAACCGGGACAGTAGGGACTGAAGCTTTCTTT
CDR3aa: CASSRTGTVGTEAFF

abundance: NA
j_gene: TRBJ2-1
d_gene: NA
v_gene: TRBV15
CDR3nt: TGTGCCACCAGCAGAGAATTTGGGAGGATCTCCTACAATGAGCAGTTCTTC
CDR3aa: CATSREFGRISYNEQFF

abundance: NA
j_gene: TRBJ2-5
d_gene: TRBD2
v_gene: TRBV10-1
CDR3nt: TGCGCCAGCAGTGAGGCTAGCGGGCAAGAGACCCAGTACTTC
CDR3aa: CASSEASGQETQYF

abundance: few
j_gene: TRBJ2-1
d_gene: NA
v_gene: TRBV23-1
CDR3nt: TGCGCCAGCAGACAGGGACATGAGCAGTTCTTC
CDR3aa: CASRQGHEQFF

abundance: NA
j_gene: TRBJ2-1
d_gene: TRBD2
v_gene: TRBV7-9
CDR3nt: TGTGCCAGCAGCGCGGGACTAGCGGGAGGAAATGAGCAGTTCTTC
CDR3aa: CASSAGLAGGNEQFF

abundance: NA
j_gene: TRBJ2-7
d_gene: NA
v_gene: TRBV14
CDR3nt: TGTGCCAGCAGCCAAGATTCCCTAGCGAAGAGCTCCTACGAGCAGTACTTC
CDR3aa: CASSQDSLAKSSYEQYF

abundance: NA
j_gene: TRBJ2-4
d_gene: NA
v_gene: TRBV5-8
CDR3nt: TGTGCCAGCAGCTTGGTACAGTCGGACATTCAGTACTTC
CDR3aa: CASSLVQSDIQYF

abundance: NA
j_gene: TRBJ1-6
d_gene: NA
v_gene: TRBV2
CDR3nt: TGTGCCAGCAGTGAAGCCCGGTCTTTCTATAATTCACCCCTCCACTTT
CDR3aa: CASSEARSFYNSPLHF

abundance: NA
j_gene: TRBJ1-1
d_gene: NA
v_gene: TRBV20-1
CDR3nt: TGCAGTGCTCACACGACAGGACAAGCTTTCTTT
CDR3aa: CSAHTTGQAFF

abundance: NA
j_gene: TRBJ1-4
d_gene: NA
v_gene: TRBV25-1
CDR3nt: TGTGCCAGCAGTGATAAAGCCGGGTGGGGCGAAAAACTGTTTTTT
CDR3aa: CASSDKAGWGEKLFF

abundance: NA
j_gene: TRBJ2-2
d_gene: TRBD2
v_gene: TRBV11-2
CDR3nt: TGTGCCAGCAGCCCGATTGGGGGGGCCGGGGAGCTGTTTTTT
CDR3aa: CASSPIGGAGELFF

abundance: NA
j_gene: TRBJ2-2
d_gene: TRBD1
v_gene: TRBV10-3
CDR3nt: TGTGCCTCCAGACGAGTACAGGGGGCCGCTGTGGGCGGGGAGCTGTTTTTT
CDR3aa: CASRRVQGAAVGGELFF

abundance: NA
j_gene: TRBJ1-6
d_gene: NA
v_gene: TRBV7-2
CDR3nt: TGTGCCAGCAGTGGAGGTGGGCCCCTCCACTTT
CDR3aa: CASSGGGPLHF

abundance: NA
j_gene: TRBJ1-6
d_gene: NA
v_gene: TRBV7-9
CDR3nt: TGTGCCAGCAGCCCGGTTGGGGGGGGCTACAATTCACCCCTCCACTTT
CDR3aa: CASSPVGGGYNSPLHF

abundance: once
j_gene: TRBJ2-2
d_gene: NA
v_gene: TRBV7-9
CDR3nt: TGTGCCAGCAGCAACCTATCGGGGAACACCGGGGAGCTGTTTTTT
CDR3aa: CASSNLSGNTGELFF

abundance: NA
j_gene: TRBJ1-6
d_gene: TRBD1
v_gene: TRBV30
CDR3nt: TGTGCCTGGAGCGCAAAAACAGGGGGAGTGAGAAATTCACCCCTCCACTTT
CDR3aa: CAWSAKTGGVRNSPLHF

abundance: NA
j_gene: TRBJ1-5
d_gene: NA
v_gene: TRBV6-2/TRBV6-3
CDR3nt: TGTGCCAGCAGTTACTGGGGAAGGGGTAATCAGCCCCAGCATTTT
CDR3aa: CASSYWGRGNQPQHF

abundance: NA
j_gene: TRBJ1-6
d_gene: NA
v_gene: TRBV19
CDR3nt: TGTGCCAGTAGTAACATCGAATCGAATTCACCCCTCCACTTT
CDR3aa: CASSNIESNSPLHF

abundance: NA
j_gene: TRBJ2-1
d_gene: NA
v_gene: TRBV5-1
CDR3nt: TGCGCCAGCTACGGAGCGGTTAGCTCCTACAATGAGCAGTTCTTC
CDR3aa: CASYGAVSSYNEQFF

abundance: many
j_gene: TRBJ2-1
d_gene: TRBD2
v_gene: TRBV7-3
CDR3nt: TGTGCCAGCAGCCCCCCACTAGCGGGGTCTCTAGGGGAGCAGTTCTTC
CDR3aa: CASSPPLAGSLGEQFF

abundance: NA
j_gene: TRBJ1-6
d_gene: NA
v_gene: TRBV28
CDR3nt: TGTGCCAGCAGCCCGGACAGCTCCTATAATTCACCCCTCCACTTT
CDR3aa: CASSPDSSYNSPLHF

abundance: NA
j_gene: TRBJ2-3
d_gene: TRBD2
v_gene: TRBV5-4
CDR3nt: TGTGCCAGCAGCTTGGCCGGACTAGCGCCACACACAGATACGCAGTATTTT
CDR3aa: CASSLAGLAPHTDTQYF

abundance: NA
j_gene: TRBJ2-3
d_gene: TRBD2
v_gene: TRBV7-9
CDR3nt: TGTGCCAGCAGCCCCTTGGCTAGCGGGATCACAGATACGCAGTATTTT
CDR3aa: CASSPLASGITDTQYF

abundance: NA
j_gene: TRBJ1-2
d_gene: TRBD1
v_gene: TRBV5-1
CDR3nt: TGCGCCAGCTACCCCTTGACAGGGGATGGTGGCTACACCTTC
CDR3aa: CASYPLTGDGGYTF

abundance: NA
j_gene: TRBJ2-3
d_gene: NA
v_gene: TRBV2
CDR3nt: TGTGCCAGCAGGGGCCCCGGCAGGGCCATCACAGATACGCAGTATTTT
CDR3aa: CASRGPGRAITDTQYF

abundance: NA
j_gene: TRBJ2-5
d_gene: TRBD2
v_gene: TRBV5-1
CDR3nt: TGCGCCAGCAGCTCACGCATTACTAGCGGGAGGGGAGAGGAGACCCAGTACTTC
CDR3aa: CASSSRITSGRGEETQYF

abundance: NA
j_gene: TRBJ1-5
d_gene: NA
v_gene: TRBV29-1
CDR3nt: TGCAGCGTCCAGACAGATAGCAATCAGCCCCAGCATTTT
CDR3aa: CSVQTDSNQPQHF

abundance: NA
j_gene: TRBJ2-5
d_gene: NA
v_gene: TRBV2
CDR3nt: TGTGCCAGCGTCCCAACACGTCAAGAGACCCAGTACTTC
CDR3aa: CASVPTRQETQYF

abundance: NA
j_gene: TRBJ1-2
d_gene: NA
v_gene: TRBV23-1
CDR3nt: TGCGCCAGCAGGATCTACAGGGTAGGTGGGTATGGCTACACCTTC
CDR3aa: CASRIYRVGGYGYTF

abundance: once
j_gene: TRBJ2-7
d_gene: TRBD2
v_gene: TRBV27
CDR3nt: TGTGCCAGTGGACTAGCGGGAACCTACGAGCAGTACTTC
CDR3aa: CASGLAGTYEQYF

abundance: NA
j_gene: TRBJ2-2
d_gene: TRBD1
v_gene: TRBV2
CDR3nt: TGTGCCAGCAGCCGCCATGGACAGGATTACACCGGGGAGCTGTTTTTT
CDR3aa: CASSRHGQDYTGELFF